This T cell receptor (beta chain) was found in a study of regulatory T cells in long-lasting Graves disease. Trimming pared 2 bases from V and 6 bases from J, leaving 11 bases between. Germline CDR1 is MNHEY and CDR2 is SMNVEV (reference sequence). This CDR3 comprises 13 residues. Library construction for TCR beta used iRepertoire HTBI primers and Arm-PCR of CDR3 regions. MiXCR, applied by TCRdb to the multiplex PCR reads, yields one record per CDR3 protein. The sample has 600,000 to 850,000 distinct CDR3 sequences, about 32% seen once. Indicated time point: persistent/refractory GD, antithyroid drugs over 5 years with positive TRAb. RNA from PBMCs was the source of the TCR library. This clonotype was counted a single time.

The material sequenced was peripheral blood mononuclear cells (PBMCs), taken when the disease was refractory, from a patient treated with antithyroid drugs. The chain carries TRBV27 and TRBJ2-7; the D gene is possibly TRBD2 (6 bases). This TCR was sampled from a female donor with Graves disease. CDR3 nucleotides: TGTGCCAGCAGTTTAGGGGAGGCACGCGAGCAGTACTTC. Translation gives CASSLGEAREQYF.